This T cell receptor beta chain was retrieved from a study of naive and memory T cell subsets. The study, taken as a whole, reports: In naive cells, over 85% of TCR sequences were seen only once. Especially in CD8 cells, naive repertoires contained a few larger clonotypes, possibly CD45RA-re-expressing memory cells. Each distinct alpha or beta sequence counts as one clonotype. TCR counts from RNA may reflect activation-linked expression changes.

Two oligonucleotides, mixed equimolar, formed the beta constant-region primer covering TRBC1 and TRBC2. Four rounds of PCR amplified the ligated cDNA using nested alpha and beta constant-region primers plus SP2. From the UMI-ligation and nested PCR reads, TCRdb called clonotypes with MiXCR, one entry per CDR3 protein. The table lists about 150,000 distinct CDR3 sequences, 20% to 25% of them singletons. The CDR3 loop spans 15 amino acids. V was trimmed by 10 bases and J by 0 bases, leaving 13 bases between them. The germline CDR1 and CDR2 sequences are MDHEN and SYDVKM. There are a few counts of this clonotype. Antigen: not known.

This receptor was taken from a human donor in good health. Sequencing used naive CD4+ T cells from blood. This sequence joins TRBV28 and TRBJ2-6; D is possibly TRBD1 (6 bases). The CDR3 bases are TGTGCCACTACGGACAGCAGCTCTGGGGCCAACGTCCTGACTTTC. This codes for CATTDSSSGANVLTF.